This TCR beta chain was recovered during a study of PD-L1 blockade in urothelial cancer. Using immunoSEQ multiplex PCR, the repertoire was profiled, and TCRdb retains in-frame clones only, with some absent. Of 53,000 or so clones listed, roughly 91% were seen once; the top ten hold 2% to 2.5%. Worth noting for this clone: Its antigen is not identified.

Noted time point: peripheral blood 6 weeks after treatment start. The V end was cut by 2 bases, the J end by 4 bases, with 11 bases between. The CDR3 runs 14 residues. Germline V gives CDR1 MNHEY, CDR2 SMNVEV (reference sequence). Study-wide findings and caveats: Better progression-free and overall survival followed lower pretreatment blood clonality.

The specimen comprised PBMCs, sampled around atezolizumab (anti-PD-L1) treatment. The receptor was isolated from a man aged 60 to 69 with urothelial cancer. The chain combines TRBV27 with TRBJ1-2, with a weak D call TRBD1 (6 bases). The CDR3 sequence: CASSLGGAIYGYTF. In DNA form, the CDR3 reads TGTGCCAGCAGTTTAGGGGGGGCGATCTATGGCTACACCTTC.